What follows are 2 T cell receptor beta chains derived from one specimen sequenced in a study of beta chain features in type 1 diabetes. The authors reverse transcribed all of the isolated RNA, so sequencing captured expressed TCRB transcripts. TCRdb keeps only in-frame clones here, not all; method: immunoSEQ multiplex PCR. The profile shows tens of thousands of clones, under 70% of them singletons. General study findings and limits: Researchers report that Type 1 diabetes patients had moderately but significantly shorter TCRB CDR3s across all four CD4+ subsets.

Which antigens these TCRs recognize remains unknown. Sequenced material: stem cell memory CD4+ T cells from blood. The source of these receptors is a woman aged 40-49 years with type 1 diabetes.

This clone was counted a few times. V gene TRBV7-2 combines with J gene TRBJ2-3, with D possibly being TRBD2 (6 bases). CDR3 length: 16 residues. Germline CDR1 reads SGHTA; CDR2 reads FQGNSA. V was pared by 5 bases and J by 2 bases, with 17 bases between. This CDR3 reads CASSRGDSEYTDTQYF. CDR3 DNA: TGTGCCAGCAGCCGCGGGGACTCCGAATACACAGATACGCAGTATTTT.

The chain combines TRBV5-1 with TRBJ2-5; TRBD1 aligns across 7 bases. The germline V gene has CDR1 SGHRS and CDR2 YFSETQ. The trim removed 0 bases at V and 5 bases at J, leaving 16 bases unmatched. The CDR3 extends over 18 amino acids. The CDR3 DNA reads TGCGCCAGCAGCTTGGGGCTAGGGGGCCGTATCTTCGAGGAGACCCAGTACTTC. It specifies CASSLGLGGRIFEETQYF. The whole variable domain, remainder taken from reference TRBV5-1 and TRBJ2-5, is KAGVTQTPRYLIKTRGQQVTLSCSPISGHRSVSWYQQTPGQGLQFLFEYFSETQRNKGNFPGRFSGRQFSNSRSEMNVSTLELGDSALYLCASSLGLGGRIFEETQYFGPGTRLLVL.